The rows below give T cell receptor beta chains drawn from one sample of a study of T cell responses to AZD1222 COVID-19 vaccine. Produced via immunoSEQ multiplex PCR; TCRdb's table is partial and in-frame only. Seen here are 99,000 or so clones, around 90% observed once, and the top ten hold about 8.7%. The sequenced sample was peripheral blood, obtained on day 0 of AZD1222 vaccination. All receptors come from an adult in good health. CDR3s include the opening cysteine and the closing phenylalanine or tryptophan. The order of the fields is V gene, J gene, clone size, CDR3 protein. Expanded clones are given a class, and other clones once, few, many or no size at all.

v_call: TRBV6-5; j_call: TRBJ1-2; clone_size: NA; cdr3_aa: CASSLGALNYGYTF
v_call: TRBV5-4; j_call: TRBJ2-1; clone_size: NA; cdr3_aa: CASSSAARGYNEQFF
v_call: TRBV19; j_call: TRBJ1-5; clone_size: NA; cdr3_aa: CASSTRLSNQPQHF
v_call: TRBV28; j_call: TRBJ1-2; clone_size: few; cdr3_aa: CASSLPGDGYTF
v_call: TRBV24-1; j_call: TRBJ2-5; clone_size: NA; cdr3_aa: CATSDPRSGEPETQYF
v_call: TRBV6-2/TRBV6-3; j_call: TRBJ1-1; clone_size: NA; cdr3_aa: CASSYSRTYEAFF
v_call: TRBV7-2; j_call: TRBJ2-7; clone_size: NA; cdr3_aa: CASSLGLGAPYEQYF
v_call: TRBV25-1; j_call: TRBJ2-5; clone_size: NA; cdr3_aa: CASRLSGTQETQYF
v_call: TRBV29-1; j_call: TRBJ2-1; clone_size: NA; cdr3_aa: CSVEGGASLGNGFF
v_call: TRBV6-5; j_call: TRBJ2-5; clone_size: NA; cdr3_aa: CASSTQGRETQYF
v_call: TRBV19; j_call: TRBJ1-2; clone_size: NA; cdr3_aa: CASSRYTVVDGYTF
v_call: TRBV10-1; j_call: TRBJ2-6; clone_size: NA; cdr3_aa: CASIWAETGCIWGGANVLTF
v_call: TRBV27; j_call: TRBJ1-2; clone_size: once; cdr3_aa: CASSPQAGNYGYTF
v_call: TRBV11-2; j_call: TRBJ2-1; clone_size: once; cdr3_aa: CASSLDPFTNSYNEQFF